A single sample gave rise to the 5 T cell receptor beta chains below, sequenced in a study of T-cell memory formation after mild COVID-19. MiXCR, applied by TCRdb to the 5' RACE reads, yields one record per CDR3 protein. The table lists more than 80,000 distinct CDR3 sequences, around an eighth of them singletons. Sequencing input: PBMCs or a T cell subset sorted from them (not recorded which). The receptor source for this set is an adult woman who had mild COVID-19 (a few samples of this study predate the infection). Cell type and time point are not known.

This chain connects TRBV12-3 or TRBV12-4 to TRBJ2-3, with a possible D match to TRBD1 (5 bases). The CDR3 has 12 amino acids. Between the trimmed V and J ends, which lost 8 bases and 4 bases, there was a span of 10 bases. CDR3 nucleotide sequence: TGTGCCAGCTCCCAGGGCTCAGATACGCAGTATTTT. This codes for CASSQGSDTQYF.

This clonotype showed up just once. The germline gene is not matched at one end of the junction; a read error may be the cause. The gene calls are TRBV5-1 and TRBJ1-6; D gene uncertain. CDR3 length equals 17 residues. Germline CDR1 and CDR2: SGHRS and YFSETQ. This chain's CDR3 is CASSLGRASSYNLPLHF. CDR3 DNA sequence: TGCGCCAGCAGCTTGGGAAGGGCGAGCTCCTATAATTTACCCCTCCACTTT.

The V and J genes are TRBV7-9 and TRBJ2-5, with TRBD1 matching over 7 bases. Germline-derived CDR1 and CDR2 are SEHNR and FQNEAQ (reference sequence). The CDR3 runs to 16 residues. V trimming: 3 bases; J trimming: 0 bases; junction bases outside the gene matches: 7. For the CDR3, the DNA is TGTGCCAGCAGCTTCCGGGACAGCCCGTACCAAGAGACCCAGTACTTC. Its translation is CASSFRDSPYQETQYF.

The J gene is TRBJ2-2, the V gene TRBV12-3 or TRBV12-4, with 10 bases that match TRBD1. The CDR3 loop spans 15 amino acids. V shed 5 bases, J shed 7 bases, and the junction held 7 bases outside the gene matches. The CDR3: CASSPRQGAVGELFF. In DNA form, the CDR3 reads TGTGCCAGCAGTCCGAGACAGGGGGCGGTCGGGGAGCTGTTTTTT.

This sequence joins TRBV4-1 and TRBJ1-6; D uncertain. Trimming cost V 6 bases and J 10 bases, with 16 bases left between them. Germline assignment: CDR1 MGHRA and CDR2 YSYEKL. The CDR3 totals 14 residues. CDR3 coding DNA: TGCGCCAGCAGTCGCGGCCAGGAGCGGTCACCCCTCCACTTT. Residues: CASSRGQERSPLHF.